This T cell receptor beta chain was captured in a study of blood T cell repertoires in COVID-19. Turning to the study itself: Donors in the United States, Italy and Spain gave samples during acute or convalescent COVID-19. T cells, B-cell-depleted T cells, or PBMCs provided the cDNA or gDNA that served as material.

Authors' analysis steps: Nucleated cell number was recorded as an estimate derived from reference gene primer amplification. Only in-frame clones appear in the TCRdb table, and some are missing; sequencing was by immunoSEQ multiplex PCR. V, J and clone size were drawn from that table, and D and trimming were deduced from the DNA. This sample carries over 450,000 clones, about 89% of them seen once, and the ten largest clones take less than 9.5%. This CDR3 spans 16 amino acids. V dropped 9 bases and J dropped 4 bases, with 24 bases sitting between them. Germline V gene lookup returns CDR1 SGHAT and CDR2 FQNNGV. Seattle enrolled patients during active infection and tracked them longitudinally.

The rearrangement joins TRBV11-2 to TRBJ1-2; D perhaps matches TRBD1 (6 bases). Sample: peripheral blood. This receptor was taken from a woman aged 45-65 years with COVID-19, enrolled during active disease. CDR3 residues: CASGGAEGLRGYGYTF. The CDR3 region has the DNA TGTGCCAGTGGGGGGGCAGAAGGGCTAAGAGGCTATGGCTACACCTTC.